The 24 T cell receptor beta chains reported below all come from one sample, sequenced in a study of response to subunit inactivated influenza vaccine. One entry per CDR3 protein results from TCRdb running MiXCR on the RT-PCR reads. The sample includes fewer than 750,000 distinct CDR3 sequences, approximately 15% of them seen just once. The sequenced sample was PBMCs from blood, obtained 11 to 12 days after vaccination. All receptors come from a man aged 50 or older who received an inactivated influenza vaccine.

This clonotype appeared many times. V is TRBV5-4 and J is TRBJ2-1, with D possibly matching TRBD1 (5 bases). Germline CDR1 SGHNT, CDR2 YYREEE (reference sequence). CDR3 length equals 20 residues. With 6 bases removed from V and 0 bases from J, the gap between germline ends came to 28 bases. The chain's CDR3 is CASTSETVRAKVYSYNEQFF. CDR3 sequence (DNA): TGTGCCAGCACCTCTGAGACAGTCCGCGCTAAAGTTTACTCCTACAATGAGCAGTTCTTC. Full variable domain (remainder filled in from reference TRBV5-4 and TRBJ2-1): ETGVTQSPTHLIKTRGQQVTLRCSSQSGHNTVSWYQQALGQGPQFIFQYYREEENGRGNFPPRFSGLQFPNYSSELNVNALELDDSALYLCASTSETVRAKVYSYNEQFFGPGTRLTVL.

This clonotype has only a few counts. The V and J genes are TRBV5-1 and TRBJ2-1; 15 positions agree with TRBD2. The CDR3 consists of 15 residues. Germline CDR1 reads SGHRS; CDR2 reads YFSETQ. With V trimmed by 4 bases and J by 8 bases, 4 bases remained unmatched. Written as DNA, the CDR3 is TGCGCCAGCAGCCCAGGACTAGCGGGGGGGGATGAGCAGTTCTTC. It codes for CASSPGLAGGDEQFF. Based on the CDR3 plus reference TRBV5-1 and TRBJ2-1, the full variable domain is KAGVTQTPRYLIKTRGQQVTLSCSPISGHRSVSWYQQTPGQGLQFLFEYFSETQRNKGNFPGRFSGRQFSNSRSEMNVSTLELGDSALYLCASSPGLAGGDEQFFGPGTRLTVL.

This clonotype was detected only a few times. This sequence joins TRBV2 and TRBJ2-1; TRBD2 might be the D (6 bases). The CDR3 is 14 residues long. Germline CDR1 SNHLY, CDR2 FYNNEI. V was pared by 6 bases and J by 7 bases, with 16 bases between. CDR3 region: CASRWALAGNEQFF. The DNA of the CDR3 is TGTGCCAGCAGGTGGGCGCTTGCGGGGAATGAGCAGTTCTTC.

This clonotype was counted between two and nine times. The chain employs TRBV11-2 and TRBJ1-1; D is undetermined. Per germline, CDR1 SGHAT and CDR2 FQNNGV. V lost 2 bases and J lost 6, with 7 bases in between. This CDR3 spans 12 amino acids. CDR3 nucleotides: TGTGCCAGCAGCTTACAGTATTCTGAAGCTTTCTTT. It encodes CASSLQYSEAFF.

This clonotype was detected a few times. The CDR3 protein is CASGLLEGGNNYGYTF. Here the CDR3 DNA reads TGTGCTAGTGGTTTATTAGAGGGGGGTAATAACTATGGCTACACCTTC. This chain links TRBV12-5 with TRBJ1-2; TRBD1 might be the D (6 bases). The CDR3 is made up of 16 amino acids. V lost 3 bases to trimming and J lost 1 base, with 15 bases between them. Germline V gives CDR1 LGHNT, CDR2 FRNRAP.

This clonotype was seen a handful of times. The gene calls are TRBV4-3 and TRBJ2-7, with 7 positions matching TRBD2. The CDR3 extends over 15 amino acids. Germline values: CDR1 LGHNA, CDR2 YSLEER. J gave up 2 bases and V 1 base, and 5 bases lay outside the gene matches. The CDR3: CASSQGFAGAYEQYF. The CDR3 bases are TGCGCCAGCAGCCAAGGTTTTGCGGGGGCCTACGAGCAGTACTTC.

The CDR3 DNA reads as TGTGCCAGCAGCTTTTCGACAGGGGTACGCACCGGGGAGCTGTTTTTT. Its protein is CASSFSTGVRTGELFF. The genes are TRBV7-2 and TRBJ2-2; TRBD1 aligns across 8 bases. CDR1 and CDR2 (germline): SGHTA, FQGNSA. This CDR3 contains 16 residues. J gave up 4 bases and V 3 bases, and 7 bases lay outside the gene matches.

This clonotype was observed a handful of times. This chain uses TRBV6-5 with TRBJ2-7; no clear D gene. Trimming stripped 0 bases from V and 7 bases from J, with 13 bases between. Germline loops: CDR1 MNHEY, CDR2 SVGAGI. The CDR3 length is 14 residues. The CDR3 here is CASSYSGIVGEQYF. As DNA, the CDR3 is TGTGCCAGCAGTTACTCAGGGATTGTGGGGGAGCAGTACTTC.

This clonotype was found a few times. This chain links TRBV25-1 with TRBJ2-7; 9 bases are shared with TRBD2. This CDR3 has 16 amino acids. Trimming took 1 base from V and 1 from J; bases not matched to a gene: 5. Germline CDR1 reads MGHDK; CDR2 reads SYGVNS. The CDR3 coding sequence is TGTGCCAGCAGTGAATGGGGTAGCGGGAGATCCTACGAGCAGTACTTC. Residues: CASSEWGSGRSYEQYF.

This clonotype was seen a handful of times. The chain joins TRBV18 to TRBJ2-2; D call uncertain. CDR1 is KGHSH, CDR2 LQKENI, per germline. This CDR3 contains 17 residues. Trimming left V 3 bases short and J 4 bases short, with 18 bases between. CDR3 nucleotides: TGTGCCAGCTCACCTCCGGGCCGGACCGGGTTCACCGGGGAGCTGTTTTTT. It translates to CASSPPGRTGFTGELFF.

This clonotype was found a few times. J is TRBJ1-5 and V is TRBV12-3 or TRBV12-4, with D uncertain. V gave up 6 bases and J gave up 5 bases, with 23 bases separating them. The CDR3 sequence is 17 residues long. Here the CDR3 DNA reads TGTGCCAGCAGCCCCCGGGTCGTCGGATTCTCGGATCAGCCCCAGCATTTT. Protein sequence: CASSPRVVGFSDQPQHF.

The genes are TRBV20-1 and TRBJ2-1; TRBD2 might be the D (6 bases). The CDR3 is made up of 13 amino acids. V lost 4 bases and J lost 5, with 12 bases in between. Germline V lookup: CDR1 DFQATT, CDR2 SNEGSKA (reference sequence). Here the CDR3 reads CSAILGGHNEQFF. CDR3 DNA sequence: TGCAGTGCTATCCTCGGGGGACACAATGAGCAGTTCTTC.

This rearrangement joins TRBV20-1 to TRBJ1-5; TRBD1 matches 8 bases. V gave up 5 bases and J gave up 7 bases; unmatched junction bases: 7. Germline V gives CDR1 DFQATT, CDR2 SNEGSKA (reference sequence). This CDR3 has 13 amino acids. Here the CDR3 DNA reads TGCAGTGCTGGCAACAGGGGGGGACAGCCCCAGCATTTT. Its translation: CSAGNRGGQPQHF.

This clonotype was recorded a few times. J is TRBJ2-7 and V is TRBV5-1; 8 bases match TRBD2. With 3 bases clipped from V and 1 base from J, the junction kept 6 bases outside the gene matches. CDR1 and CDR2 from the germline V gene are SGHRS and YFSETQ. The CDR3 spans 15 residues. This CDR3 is CASSSISGMSYEQYF. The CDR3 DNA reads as TGCGCCAGCAGCTCAATTAGCGGGATGTCCTACGAGCAGTACTTC.

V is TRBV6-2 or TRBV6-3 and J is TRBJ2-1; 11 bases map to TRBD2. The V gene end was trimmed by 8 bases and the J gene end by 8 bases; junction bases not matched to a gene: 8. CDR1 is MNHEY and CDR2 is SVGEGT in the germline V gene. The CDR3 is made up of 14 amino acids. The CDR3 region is CASPLAGGHYEQFF. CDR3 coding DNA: TGTGCCAGCCCTTTAGCGGGAGGGCACTATGAGCAGTTCTTC.

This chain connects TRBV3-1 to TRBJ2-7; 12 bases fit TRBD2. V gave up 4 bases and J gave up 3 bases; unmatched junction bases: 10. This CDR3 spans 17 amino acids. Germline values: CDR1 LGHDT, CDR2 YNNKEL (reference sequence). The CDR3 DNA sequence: TGTGCCAGCAGCCCCGATGGACTAGCGGGGCCAGACTACGAGCAGTACTTC. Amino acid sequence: CASSPDGLAGPDYEQYF.

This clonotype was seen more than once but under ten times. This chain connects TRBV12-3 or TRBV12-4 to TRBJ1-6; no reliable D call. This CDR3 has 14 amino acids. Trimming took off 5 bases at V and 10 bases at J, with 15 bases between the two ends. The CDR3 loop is CASSPRLVGSPLHF. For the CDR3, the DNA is TGTGCCAGCAGTCCCCGCCTGGTTGGCTCACCCCTCCACTTT.

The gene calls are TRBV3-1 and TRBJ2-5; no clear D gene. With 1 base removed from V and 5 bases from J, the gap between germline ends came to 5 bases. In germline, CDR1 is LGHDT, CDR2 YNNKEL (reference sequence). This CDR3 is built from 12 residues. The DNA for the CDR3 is TGTGCCAGCAGCCAAGTCATGGAGACCCAGTACTTC. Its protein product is CASSQVMETQYF.

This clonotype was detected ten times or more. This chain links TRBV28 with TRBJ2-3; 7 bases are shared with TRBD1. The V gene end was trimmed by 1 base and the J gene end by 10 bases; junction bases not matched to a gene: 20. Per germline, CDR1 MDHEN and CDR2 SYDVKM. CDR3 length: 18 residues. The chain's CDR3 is CASSLSRGFGTAEPAQYF. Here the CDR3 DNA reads TGTGCCAGCAGTTTATCACGGGGTTTTGGGACAGCGGAGCCGGCGCAGTATTTT.

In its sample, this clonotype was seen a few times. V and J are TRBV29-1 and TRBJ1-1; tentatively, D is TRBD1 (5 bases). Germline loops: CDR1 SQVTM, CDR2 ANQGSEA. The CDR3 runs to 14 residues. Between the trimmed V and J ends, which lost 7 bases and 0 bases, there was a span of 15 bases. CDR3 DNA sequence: TGCAGCGGGACCCTCGACAGACTGAACACTGAAGCTTTCTTT. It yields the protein CSGTLDRLNTEAFF.

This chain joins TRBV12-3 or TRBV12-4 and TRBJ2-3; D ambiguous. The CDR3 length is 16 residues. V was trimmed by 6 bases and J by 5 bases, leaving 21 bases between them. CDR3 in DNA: TGTGCCAGCAGGTCGAGGCCAGGTATTAGTGGAGATACGCAGTATTTT. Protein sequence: CASRSRPGISGDTQYF.

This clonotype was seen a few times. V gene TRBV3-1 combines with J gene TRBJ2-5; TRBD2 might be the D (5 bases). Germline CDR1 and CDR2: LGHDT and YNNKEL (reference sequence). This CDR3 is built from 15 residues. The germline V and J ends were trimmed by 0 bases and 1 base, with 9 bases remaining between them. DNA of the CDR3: TGTGCCAGCAGCCAAGATCCCGGGATCCAAGAGACCCAGTACTTC. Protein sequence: CASSQDPGIQETQYF.

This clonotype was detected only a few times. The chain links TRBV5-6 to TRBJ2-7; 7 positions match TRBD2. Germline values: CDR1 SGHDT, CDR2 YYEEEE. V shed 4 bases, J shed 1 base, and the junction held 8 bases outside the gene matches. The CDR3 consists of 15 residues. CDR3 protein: CASSTPGGASYEQYF. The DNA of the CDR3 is TGTGCCAGCAGCACTCCGGGGGGAGCGTCCTACGAGCAGTACTTC. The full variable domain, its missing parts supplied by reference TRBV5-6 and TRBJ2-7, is DAGVTQSPTHLIKTRGQQVTLRCSPKSGHDTVSWYQQALGQGPQFIFQYYEEEERQRGNFPDRFSGHQFPNYSSELNVNALLLGDSALYLCASSTPGGASYEQYFGPGTRLTVT.

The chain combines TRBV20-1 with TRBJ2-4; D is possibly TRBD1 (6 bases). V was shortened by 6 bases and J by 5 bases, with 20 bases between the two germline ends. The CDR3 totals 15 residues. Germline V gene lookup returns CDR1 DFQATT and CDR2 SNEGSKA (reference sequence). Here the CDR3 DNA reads TGCAGTGCCGCCCTTCCCGGGACATTGCAAAACATTCAGTACTTC. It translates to CSAALPGTLQNIQYF.